This T cell receptor (beta chain) was documented in a study of beta chain features in type 1 diabetes. Broader study findings: Type 1 diabetes patients had moderately but significantly shorter TCRB CDR3s in all four CD4+ subsets. TCRB repertoires of naive, central memory and Treg cells appeared more similar among patients than among healthy donors.

In regard to this clone: Its antigen remains unknown.

Reverse transcribing all isolated RNA meant expressed TCRB transcripts were sequenced. The repertoire was sequenced with immunoSEQ multiplex PCR; TCRdb's copy has only in-frame clones and lacks some. The data show roughly 180,000 clones, about 13% seen once. The CDR3 runs to 13 residues. CDR1 is GTSNPN and CDR2 is SVGIG in the germline V gene (reference sequence). After removal of 7 bases from V and 5 bases from J, the junction contained 6 bases not matched to a gene. Sequencing was carried out using central memory CD4+ T cells from blood. This receptor was identified in a woman younger than 30 in good health. V and J are TRBV30 and TRBJ2-7; TRBD2 matches at 12 bases. The CDR3 DNA follows: TGTGCCTCCCATCGGACTAGCGGGAACGAGCAGTACTTC. This gives the protein CASHRTSGNEQYF.